The TCR beta chain under discussion was sequenced for a study of regulatory T cells in long-lasting Graves disease (dated by TCRdb to about 2021). Looking at the study overall: Persistent Graves' disease was defined as antithyroid drug treatment for over 5 years with persistently positive TSH receptor autoantibodies. Patients with persistent Graves' disease were compared with patients with newly diagnosed Graves' disease using TCR sequencing and RNA sequencing of peripheral blood. The study was conducted in China and was registered as a clinical trial. TCR sequencing covered about 13 persistent and around 20 newly diagnosed Graves' disease patients, some 35 samples in total. On average, persistent Graves' disease patients in the clinical cohort had been on antithyroid drugs for approximately ten years.

Beyond this particular receptor, the publication reports: TRBV28, TRBJ1-2 and TRBJ2-5 were preferentially used in persistent disease, while TRBV20-1 and TRBJ2-1 were favored in newly diagnosed disease. Sequencing and analysis were limited to the TCR beta chain. The authors noted that the small sample size was a limitation that may lower accuracy. Only peripheral blood was studied, because thyroid tissue, the primary lesion, was inaccessible. Persistent Graves' disease patients showed lower TCR Shannon entropy and fewer highly expanded clones than newly diagnosed patients, suggesting clonal expansion. A larger number of public clonotypes was shared among persistent patients (about 2,700) than among newly diagnosed patients (roughly 970).

A note on this clonotype: Its antigen remains unidentified. No base quality information exists; no much larger clone differs at one position.

Reading the label with the study, this specimen's time point is: persistent/refractory GD, antithyroid drugs over 5 years with positive TRAb. For both TCR sequencing and RNA sequencing, RNA was extracted from PBMCs using TRIzol. Graves' disease was diagnosed according to American Thyroid Association guidelines. The patients came from an endocrinology department in Xi'an, China. Each patient gave approximately 9.7 milliliters of peripheral blood, collected in an EDTA anticoagulant tube. Ficoll Paque Plus density gradient separation was used to isolate PBMCs, and no further T cell sorting was performed. RNA quality was checked with an Agilent 2100 Bioanalyzer and agarose gel, and concentration with a NanoDrop 2000. The junction shows trimming of 6 bases on V and 5 bases on J, plus 14 bases between the germline ends. The CDR3 measures 14 amino acids from cysteine to phenylalanine. Only the CDR3 part of the read is kept: 42 bases, read in frame from the first base.

Receptor amplification or capture employed multiplex PCR. Sequencer: Illumina HiSeq 4000. iRepertoire HTBI primers and Arm-PCR amplification of CDR3 regions were used to construct TCR beta libraries. Before sequencing, the PCR products underwent gel purification. The original pipeline was this. Gene usage analysis of CDR3 amino acid clonotypes used the 62 TRBV and 14 to 15 TRBJ segments found across samples. COPE and FqMerger were used to merge filtered high-quality paired reads into contigs. BLAST was used to align contigs to IMGT TRBV, TRBD and TRBJ reference genes, and CDR3 was defined according to IMGT. Any clonotype with a frequency above 0.1% was counted as a highly expanded clone. Repertoire diversity was measured by Shannon entropy, and V-J evenness by the Gini coefficient. A clonotype was considered public if more than one individual shared it. TCRdb cleaned the public reads at Q25 with fastp, built clones with MiXCR and kept in-frame beta chains. Rows merge per CDR3 protein into single entries with the most common DNA and genes. TCRdb, not the original authors, processed these V and J calls. Recorded for this sample are around 510,000 distinct CDR3 sequences; around 21% of them occurred a single time. Less than 9% of the sample is held by the ten biggest clonotypes.

This receptor was obtained from a female donor with Graves disease. This receptor chain uses TRBV12-3 or TRBV12-4 and TRBJ1-5; possibly the D gene is TRBD1, per 5 matching bases. This material consisted of peripheral blood mononuclear cells (PBMCs), taken when the disease was refractory, from a patient treated with antithyroid drugs. The CDR3 has the sequence CASRRQGGHQPQHF. In nucleotides, the sequence is TGTGCCAGCAGACGTCAGGGTGGGCATCAGCCCCAGCATTTT.